This TCR beta chain was observed in a study of vaccination and CD4 T cells after COVID-19. On the study more broadly: Control cultures were supplied with a CEFX pool, an HIV-1 Nef pool, or no peptide at all.

Sequence data for DNA of cultured CD4+ T cells were generated by the Oncomine TCR Beta short-read assay. From cultured CD4+ T cells, genomic DNA was extracted. TCRdb called the PCR reads again in MiXCR, with one record for every CDR3 protein. The sample has about 20,000 distinct CDR3 sequences, roughly two fifths seen once. This CDR3 contains 13 residues. V was clipped by 6 bases and J by 7 bases, with 13 bases between them. Details on this clonotype: The antigen remains unidentified.

Treatment denoted: roughly 10-day PBMC culture with coronavirus spike peptide pools or control peptides (ViraFEST assay). ViraFEST used peptide pools to expand antigen-specific T cells and subsequently sequenced their TCRs. The clonotype originates from a human donor who had recovered from COVID-19. The source material was CD4+ T cells from blood, cultured in vitro. This chain uses TRBV12-3 or TRBV12-4 with TRBJ2-1; possible D gene TRBD1, 6 bases. The CDR3 here is CASRQTGRNEQFF. The CDR3 DNA sequence: TGTGCCAGCAGACAGACAGGCAGGAATGAGCAGTTCTTC.